The 14 T cell receptor beta chains below all came from one sample that was sequenced in a study of control samples from healthy donors and cancer patients. The assay was immunoSEQ multiplex PCR, and TCRdb's table has in-frame clones only and misses some. The sample includes some 71,000 clones, 90% seen only once; the top ten take over 1%. The sequenced material came from PBMCs. These receptor sequences come from a woman aged 45-60 years with colorectal cancer.

V and J are TRBV19 and TRBJ2-2, with D perhaps assigned TRBD1 or TRBD2 (6 bases each). This CDR3 has 16 residues. Per germline, CDR1 LNHDA and CDR2 SQIVND (reference sequence). V gave up 0 bases and J gave up 0 bases, with 8 bases separating them. CDR3 sequence reads: CASSIDGGPNTGELFF. CDR3 nucleotide sequence: TGTGCCAGTAGTATAGATGGGGGGCCGAACACCGGGGAGCTGTTTTTT.

In its sample, this clone was seen once. The chain recombines TRBV6-4 with TRBJ1-6; no clear D. Germline V gene lookup returns CDR1 MRHNA and CDR2 SNTAGT. The V and J ends lost 3 bases and 5 bases respectively, with 2 bases between them. The CDR3 extends over 12 amino acids. The CDR3 sequence: CASSDNNSPLHF. CDR3 DNA sequence: TGTGCCAGCAGTGATAATAATTCACCCCTCCACTTT.

V is TRBV30 and J is TRBJ2-3; perhaps TRBD2 as D (6 bases). Trimming took 0 bases from V and 6 from J, leaving 7 bases between them. Germline V gene sequence: CDR1 GTSNPN, CDR2 SVGIG (reference sequence). The CDR3 is made up of 12 amino acids. The CDR3 sequence is CAWSVRGDTQYF. The CDR3 region has the DNA TGTGCCTGGAGTGTACGGGGGGATACGCAGTATTTT.

This chain joins TRBV3-1 (or the pseudogene TRBV3-2) and TRBJ1-2; possible D gene TRBD1, 6 bases. There are 13 residues in the CDR3. Germline assignment: CDR1 LGHDT and CDR2 YNNKEL (reference sequence). The V and J ends lost 1 base and 6 bases respectively, with 9 bases between them. The CDR3 here is CASSQGTDDGYTF. The CDR3 region has the DNA TGTGCCAGCAGCCAAGGGACAGATGATGGCTACACCTTC.

This clone was seen once. The chain uses TRBV15 and TRBJ2-7; TRBD1 aligns across 8 bases. The V and J ends lost 1 base and 6 bases, in that order; junction bases with no gene match: 8. The CDR3 sequence is 15 residues long. Germline V gives CDR1 LNHNV, CDR2 YYDKDF (reference sequence). The chain's CDR3 is CATSRGWDRPSEQYF. The DNA for the CDR3 is TGTGCCACCAGCAGAGGCTGGGACAGGCCCAGCGAGCAGTACTTC.

V is TRBV11-1 and J is TRBJ1-1; D gene unclear. The CDR3 has 16 amino acids. Germline loops: CDR1 SGHAT, CDR2 FQDESV (reference sequence). Trimming left V 6 bases short and J 0 bases short, with 17 bases between. CDR3 residues: CASRHWGTLMNTEAFF. The CDR3 DNA reads as TGTGCCAGCAGACATTGGGGAACCTTAATGAACACTGAAGCTTTCTTT.

The chain carries TRBV19 and TRBJ1-1, with unresolved D. Per germline, CDR1 LNHDA and CDR2 SQIVND (reference sequence). Trimming left V 3 bases short and J 1 base short, with 6 bases between. The CDR3 contains 13 residues. The CDR3: CASSIRQNTEAFF. In DNA, the CDR3 is TGTGCCAGTAGTATCCGCCAGAACACTGAAGCTTTCTTT.

The CDR3 reads CASSRRNPYNEQFF. The CDR3, as DNA: TGTGCCAGCAGCCGTAGAAACCCTTACAATGAGCAGTTCTTC. The chain links TRBV11-2 to TRBJ2-1; D uncertain. CDR1 and CDR2 from the germline V gene are SGHAT and FQNNGV. CDR3 length equals 14 residues. The V gene lost 5 bases and the J gene lost 4 bases, with 12 bases spanning the gap.

V is TRBV7-9 and J is TRBJ2-7, with D possibly being TRBD2 (5 bases). This CDR3 has 12 residues. The germline V gene has CDR1 SEHNR and CDR2 FQNEAQ (reference sequence). V lost 3 bases, J lost 3 bases, and 6 bases lay in between. The DNA for the CDR3 is TGTGCCAGCAGCTTTACTAGCTACGAGCAGTACTTC. It yields the protein CASSFTSYEQYF.

This sequence joins TRBV7-3 and TRBJ2-1; 8 bases fit TRBD1. J gave up 7 bases and V 2 bases, and 16 bases lay outside the gene matches. CDR3 length: 18 amino acids. Germline CDR1 and CDR2: SGHTA and FQGTGA. As DNA, the CDR3 is TGTGCCAGCAGCTTATCAGGGGGGACAGGCGGCCCACGGAATGAGCAGTTCTTC. The encoded protein is CASSLSGGTGGPRNEQFF.

The chain links TRBV9 to TRBJ1-4; TRBD1 is a possible D gene (5 bases). Trimming took 4 bases from V and 1 from J, leaving 11 bases between them. The CDR3 covers 15 residues. The V gene's germline CDR1 is SGDLS and CDR2 YYNGEE. CDR3 coding DNA: TGTGCCAGCAGCCCGGGGGGGGTAACTAATGAAAAACTGTTTTTT. Encoded protein: CASSPGGVTNEKLFF.

The rearrangement uses TRBV6-1 and TRBJ1-2, with a tentative D call TRBD1 (5 bases). The CDR3 has 14 residues. The germline V and J ends were trimmed by 1 base and 8 bases, with 14 bases remaining between them. Germline-derived CDR1 and CDR2 are MNHNS and SASEGT. The CDR3 sequence is CASSEGPSGRGYTF. The CDR3 DNA reads as TGTGCCAGCAGTGAAGGACCTTCAGGGCGCGGCTACACCTTC.

This rearrangement joins TRBV5-1 to TRBJ1-6; D uncertain. Trimming removed 0 bases at V and 7 bases at J, with 8 bases between. The CDR3 runs 14 residues. The germline V gene has CDR1 SGHRS and CDR2 YFSETQ. The CDR3 DNA reads as TGCGCCAGCAGCTTGGAGGGTATAAATTCACCCCTCCACTTT. It encodes CASSLEGINSPLHF.

In this sample, this clone turned up a few times. The V gene is TRBV3-1 (or the pseudogene TRBV3-2), the J gene TRBJ1-4, with 9 bases aligning to TRBD1. The length of the CDR3 is 15 residues. V was pared by 4 bases and J by 10 bases, with 10 bases of the junction left unmatched. CDR1 is LGHDT, CDR2 YNNKEL, per germline (reference sequence). The CDR3 here is CASSPLGQGSGKLFF. The CDR3 DNA reads TGTGCCAGCAGCCCCCTCGGACAGGGGTCCGGAAAACTGTTTTTT.